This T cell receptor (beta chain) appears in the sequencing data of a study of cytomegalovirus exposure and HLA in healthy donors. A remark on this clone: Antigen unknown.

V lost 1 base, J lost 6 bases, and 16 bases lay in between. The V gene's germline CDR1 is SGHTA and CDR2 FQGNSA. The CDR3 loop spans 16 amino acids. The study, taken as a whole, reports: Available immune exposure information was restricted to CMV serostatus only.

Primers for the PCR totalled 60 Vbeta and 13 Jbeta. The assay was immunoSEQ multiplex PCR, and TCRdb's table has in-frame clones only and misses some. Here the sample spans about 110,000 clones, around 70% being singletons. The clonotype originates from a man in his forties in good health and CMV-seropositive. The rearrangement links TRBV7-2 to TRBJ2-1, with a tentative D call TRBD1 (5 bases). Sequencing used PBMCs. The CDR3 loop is CASSLGASFGANEQFF. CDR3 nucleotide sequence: TGTGCCAGCAGCTTAGGGGCGAGCTTTGGGGCCAATGAGCAGTTCTTC. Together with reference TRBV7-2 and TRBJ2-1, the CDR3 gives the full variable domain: GAGVSQSPSNKVTEKGKDVELRCDPISGHTALYWYRQSLGQGLEFLIYFQGNSAPDKSGLPSDRFSAERTGGSVSTLTIQRTQQEDSAVYLCASSLGASFGANEQFFGPGTRLTVL.